This T cell receptor (beta chain) was documented in a study of cytomegalovirus exposure and HLA in healthy donors. Points from the study as a whole: A later analysis reportedly found that, within productive TCRs, an Asian-associated ancestry cluster had fewer N-insertions than the mean observed across the 666 donors.

Worth noting for this clone: The target antigen is unknown.

Germline V gene sequence: CDR1 SEHNR, CDR2 FQNEAQ (reference sequence). The CDR3 totals 16 residues. V was trimmed by 5 bases and J by 3 bases, leaving 20 bases between them. Amplification used 60 Vbeta primers and 13 Jbeta primers. Measured with immunoSEQ multiplex PCR; TCRdb has only the in-frame clones, and not every one. The profile shows under 200,000 clones, roughly 74% of them singletons. There were likely unrecorded immune exposures, though donors were nominally healthy when sampled. The clonotype originates from a woman aged 25 to 39 in good health and CMV-seronegative. This chain links TRBV7-9 with TRBJ2-7; a possible D gene is TRBD1 (7 bases). Sequencing was carried out using PBMCs. CDR3 sequence: CASSGGGGRGFYEQYF. For the CDR3, the DNA is TGTGCCAGCAGCGGTGGAGGGGGCAGGGGGTTCTACGAGCAGTACTTC.